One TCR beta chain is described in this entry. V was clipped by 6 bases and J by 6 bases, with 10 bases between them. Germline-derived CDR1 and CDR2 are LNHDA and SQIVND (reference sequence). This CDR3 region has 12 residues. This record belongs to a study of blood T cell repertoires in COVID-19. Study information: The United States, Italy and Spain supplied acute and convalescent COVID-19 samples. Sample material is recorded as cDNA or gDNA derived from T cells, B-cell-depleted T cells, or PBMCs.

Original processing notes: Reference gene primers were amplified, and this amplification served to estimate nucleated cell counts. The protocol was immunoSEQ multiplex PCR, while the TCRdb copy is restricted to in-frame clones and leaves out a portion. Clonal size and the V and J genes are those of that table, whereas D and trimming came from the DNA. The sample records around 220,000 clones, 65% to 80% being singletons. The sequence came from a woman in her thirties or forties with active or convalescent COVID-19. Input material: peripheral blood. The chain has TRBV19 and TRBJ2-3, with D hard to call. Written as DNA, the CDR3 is TGTGCCAGTAGGACCCTCGGGGATACGCAGTATTTT. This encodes CASRTLGDTQYF.